This T cell receptor (beta chain) was profiled in a study of cytomegalovirus exposure and HLA in healthy donors (dated by TCRdb to the late 2010s). As for the study more broadly: An earlier analysis of approximately 590 of the donors reported roughly 270 Gb of sequence data and roughly 110 million unique TCR beta sequences from roughly 180 million T cells. An early release covering around 630 HLA-typed donors comprised about 310 gigabases of sequencing data and 85 million or so unique TCR sequences. Of the 300 to 400 genotyped donors, 65% to 90% fell in the genetic ancestry cluster associated with self-reported Caucasian donors. The study aimed to test whether signatures of past pathogen exposure could be identified by cataloging public T cell receptors. Using immunosequencing, the study profiled T cell repertoires from around 670 subjects and related those repertoires to cytomegalovirus serostatus. Besides the first cohort of hundreds of subjects, a separate validation cohort made up of around 120 different subjects was used. To predict cytomegalovirus infection status, the study brought together high-throughput TCR immunosequencing, statistical association of individual TCRs with disease status, and machine learning. In a later analysis, previously published TCR beta repertoires from several hundred donors were re-analyzed and high-resolution HLA genotyping was added so that TCR occurrence patterns could be studied. Rather than drawing on any new phenotypic data, the later analysis identified candidate immune exposures from TCR beta sequences and the way those sequences occurred across donors. An earlier analysis of approximately 580 of the donors used high-throughput TCR beta sequencing to judge whether each TCR beta V gene segment behaved as functional or pseudogenic. Donor age, sex, ethnicity and CMV serostatus were compiled alongside the repertoire data. A later genetic analysis took genome-wide SNP genotypes for about 60% of the roughly 670 donors and used that subset as a discovery cohort. All discovery cohort repertoires had been generated using a single sequencing platform. Class I and class II HLA loci were covered by the typing at four-digit resolution. The number of typed donors differed by locus: about 620-640 for A, B, C, DRB1 and DQB1; approximately 540 for DQA1; fewer than 610 for DPA1; and 450 to 480 for DPB1. Because of strong linkage in the cohort, a handful of DR-DQ haplotypes were treated as single units for association and clustering. On average, 235,054 unique TCR beta nucleotide sequences were sequenced per donor among more than 350 genotyped donors of the cohort, with about 19% of those sequences being non-productive.

The cohort was made up of 500 to 850 healthy bone marrow donors. At the time of sampling, every cohort member was nominally healthy, though immune exposures that went unrecorded were likely present. The donor was CMV seronegative and was included in the group of about 350 seronegative cohort members. A peripheral blood sample was collected from each donor, and TCR beta sequencing was performed on peripheral blood mononuclear cells. Genomic DNA extraction from the blood cell samples was performed with the Qiagen DNeasy Blood Extraction Kit. Library prep was done by the immunoSEQ multiplex PCR assay. The multiplex PCR relied on a mix of 60 forward primers for TCR Vbeta segments and 13 reverse primers for TCR Jbeta segments. A multiplex PCR assay on genomic DNA amplified the CDR3 region of rearranged TCR beta genes. Amplified TCR beta libraries were sequenced as 87-base-pair reads on the Illumina HiSeq System. As for the original processing: A later analysis counted 75 million to 100 million unique TCR beta chains across the 666 repertoires, and roughly 9.9 million of these chains were shared by at least two donors. A nearest-neighbor algorithm error-corrected the raw reads and collapsed the reads into unique sequences, merging closely related sequences to remove PCR and sequencing errors. CDR3 sequences were aligned to IMGT reference sequences to assign V, D and J gene segments. For a sequence to be retained, a match of at least six nucleotides was required to both a V gene segment and a J gene segment. A rearrangement was called productive if the CDR3 had no stop codons and remained in frame with V and J, and every other rearrangement was called non-productive. CDR3 was defined by IMGT convention, running from the second conserved V-encoded cysteine to the conserved J-encoded phenylalanine. The earlier analysis of 450 to 750 of the donors excluded any sequence lacking an unambiguous match to a single V gene segment. In an earlier analysis of roughly 500 of the donors, V segments were called functional above 56.7% productive rearrangements and were called segregating when the between-donor standard deviation exceeded 5%. A statistical classification framework was developed to diagnose cytomegalovirus status using the catalog of TCR beta chain sequences. In a later analysis, V and J genes were assigned by comparing TCR nucleotide sequences against IMGT/GENE-DB human TR gene sequences. Using the TCRdist pipeline, a later analysis assigned CDR3 sequences along with most-parsimonious VDJ recombination scenarios. In a later analysis, every TCR beta chain was defined by the combination of its CDR3 amino acid sequence and its V-gene family, and reads without a unique V-gene family were dropped. To address suspected cross-contamination and a sequencing artifact, a later analysis removed 550 to 750 highly shared, low-generation-probability nucleotide sequences. In a later analysis, a clonal expansion index was calculated for each public chain from normalized within-repertoire ranks of inferred template counts. Generation probabilities in a later analysis came from a VDJ recombination model fitted to out-of-frame rearrangements, and those results were checked against IGoR. A later analysis scored TCR-TCR, TCR-HLA and TCR-CMV co-occurrence with hypergeometric tests, applying a repertoire-size bias correction to TCR pairs. A later analysis estimated false discovery rates by permuting HLA or CMV assignments 20 times. In a later analysis, co-occurring TCRs were grouped using DBSCAN, and TCRdist sequence similarity was added for clustering within HLA-allele-positive subsets. For co-occurrence clustering, repertoires with fewer than 30,000 or more than 120,000 public chains were excluded, along with roughly 5 repertoires with anomalous nucleotide sharing. This is the immuneACCESS table as TCRdb keeps it, with only in-frame sequences that have V and J called. A part of the clones is gone; compared with another copy, unresolved V genes explain less than half, and the rest is unexplained. V and J calls and clone size are as listed in that table; D and trimming were resolved from the DNA. The sample table shows over 20,000 clones, and 70% are seen once. Roughly 4% of the sample lies in the top ten.

The cysteine opens and the phenylalanine closes a CDR3 of 14 amino acids. The entry retains the CDR3 DNA only, 42 bases that are in frame from base 1. V was cut back by 4 bases and J by 4 bases, leaving a gap of 13 bases between them. The germline V gene (reference sequence) yields LNHNV for CDR1 and YYDKDF for CDR2. Note on this clone: Its specific antigen is unknown. No per-base quality is available; no much larger clone lies one base away.

What the research found in general, with its limitations: In an earlier analysis of around 600 of the donors, most TCR beta V segments were observed in productive rearrangements about 87% or about 30% of the time, broadly matching IMGT annotations. Most TCR sequences were observed very rarely across donors, whereas some public TCRs were present in many individuals. A further reported finding was that TCR beta sequences accurately predicted the HLA-A and HLA-B alleles for most subjects in the first cohort. Because the 87-base-pair reads could not distinguish some IMGT-functional V segments, including TRBV6-2 and TRBV6-3, those segments were excluded. According to the authors, the approach could potentially be generalized to other disease states and immunological phenotypes. When HLA alleles, especially DR and DQ, strongly co-occurred, TCR associations were difficult to assign to individual alleles. Linkage disequilibrium might explain the correlated functional status among segregating V segments, but an unknown experimental factor could not be excluded. In a later analysis, TCR association rates were found to vary across HLA loci, with the most associated TCRs seen for DRB1 alleles and the fewest for HLA-C alleles. This cohort had only TCR beta chains sequenced, and the lack of alpha or paired-chain data limited which features could be detected. In vitro tests confirmed that a few of the cytomegalovirus-associated TCR beta chains recognize cytomegalovirus antigens. A later genetic analysis reported fewer N-insertions in productive TCRs among donors in an Asian-associated ancestry cluster than the roughly 620-donor mean. Roughly uniform sequencing depth across donors was assumed in presence/absence analyses, although this assumption may not hold. A later analysis associated 16,951 TCR beta sequences with specific HLA alleles at a false discovery rate of 0.05. The study gave a list of about 160 TCR beta chains associated with cytomegalovirus. CMV serostatus was the only immune exposure information available for the cohort. Several of the top co-occurrence clusters appeared to be linked to parvovirus B19, influenza, CMV and Epstein-Barr virus, according to a later analysis. A later genetic analysis associated a missense DCLRE1C variant with V-gene and J-gene trimming of TCR beta chains, and an independent cohort replicated the association. The classifier was reported to diagnose cytomegalovirus status with high specificity and sensitivity in both the original and validation cohorts. A later analysis found that most CMV-associated TCR beta chains appeared HLA-restricted, with HLA associations seemingly driven largely by CMV exposure. Compared with equally common non-associated chains, HLA-associated TCR beta chains in a later analysis were more clonally expanded and had lower generation probabilities. Because counts were too low, seventeen rarely observed V segments, including chromosome 9 orphons, were excluded from the earlier analysis of 587 of the donors. A cluster of highly shared sequence variants was judged likely to represent a technical artifact of the sequencing pipeline. HLA typing was unavailable for some donors at each locus, so association tests used only the typed subset.

The specimen was PBMCs. Here the chain combines TRBV15 and TRBJ1-2; a confident D gene designation cannot be given. The sequence was obtained from a woman aged 50 to 60 in good health and CMV-seronegative. The DNA reads TGTGCCACCAGCAATACGGCGACTGCCTATGGCTACACCTTC. It specifies CATSNTATAYGYTF.